The T cell receptor (beta chain) described here comes from a study of cytomegalovirus exposure and HLA in healthy donors. As to this clone: Antigen specificity is unknown.

Germline V gene lookup returns CDR1 SNHLY and CDR2 FYNNEI. The length of the CDR3 is 12 residues. Trimming shortened V by 7 bases and J by 5 bases, and 6 bases separated the two germline ends. The study, taken as a whole, reports: Roughly even sequencing depth across donors was the assumption behind the presence/absence analyses. It was shown in a later analysis that HLA-associated TCR beta chains were more clonally expanded than other, equally common chains. TRBV6-2, TRBV6-3 and other indistinguishable V segments were excluded.

PCR amplification relied on 60 Vbeta primers (plus 13 Jbeta primers). TCRdb's copy holds only in-frame clones and misses some; the assay was immunoSEQ multiplex PCR. The sample lists about 110,000 clones, roughly 80% seen once, with roughly 5% in the top ten. The sequenced material came from PBMCs. The chain combines TRBV2 with TRBJ1-6; weak D call: TRBD1 (5 bases). This TCR was sampled from a female donor in good health and CMV-seropositive. CDR3 region: CASKTDNSPLHF. DNA for the CDR3: TGTGCCAGCAAGACAGATAATTCACCCCTCCACTTT.